Listed below are T cell receptor beta chains from one sample, sequenced in a study of response to subunit inactivated influenza vaccine. TCRdb re-derived calls from the RT-PCR reads in MiXCR, one entry per CDR3 protein. The sample contains a few hundred thousand distinct CDR3 sequences, 6% to 9% of which appear only once. The material was PBMCs from blood, obtained around 25 months after vaccination. The receptors were gathered from a man aged 45-69 years who received an inactivated influenza vaccine. Both conserved end residues are part of each CDR3. Fields, in order: CDR3 DNA, CDR3 protein, D gene, V gene, CDR3 length, clone size, J gene. A D gene is named only where the DNA matches it firmly. Only part of the rows carry a size: once, few, many, or a class if the clone is expanded.

TGTGCCAGCAGTGACTCGGGGGGTAACACCGGGGAGCTGTTTTTT CASSDSGGNTGELFF TRBD2 TRBV25-1 15 . TRBJ2-2
TGTGCCAGCACCAAAACAGGGACCAAAAACATTCAGTACTTC CASTKTGTKNIQYF . TRBV6-2/TRBV6-3 14 many TRBJ2-4
TGCGCCAGCAGCTTGGACGCAGCTCGGGGGCGCACAGATACGCAGTATTTT CASSLDAARGRTDTQYF . TRBV5-1 17 many TRBJ2-3
TGCAGTGCTTACCAAGCCCCTTACACGCAGTATTTT CSAYQAPYTQYF . TRBV20-1 12 . TRBJ2-3
TGTGCCAGCAGCTCGGACACAAACTTACGAAAGCAGTACTTC CASSSDTNLRKQYF . TRBV5-8 14 few TRBJ2-7
TGCGCCAGCAGCTTGGTTGCGGGACAGGGAAGTTATGGCTACACCTTC CASSLVAGQGSYGYTF TRBD1 TRBV5-1 16 . TRBJ1-2
TGTGCCAGCAGCTCGCCGACTAGCGGGAGAACGACCAAAAACATTCAGTACTTC CASSSPTSGRTTKNIQYF TRBD2 TRBV5-6 18 many TRBJ2-4
TGTGCCAGCAGCCAATCGACAGGTCCCCAGCATTTT CASSQSTGPQHF . TRBV3-1 12 . TRBJ1-5
TGTGCCAGCACTCGGACAGGGCACTACGAGCAGTACTTC CASTRTGHYEQYF TRBD1 TRBV6-1 13 many TRBJ2-7
TGCGCCAGCAGCTTGGTAGGAGGTCACCCGGCGAACACCGGGGAGCTGTTTTTT CASSLVGGHPANTGELFF . TRBV5-1 18 . TRBJ2-2
TGCAGTGCTAGAGACGCCCTACGGGGTTTGGATTCACCCCTCCACTTT CSARDALRGLDSPLHF . TRBV20-1 16 few TRBJ1-6
TGTGCCAGCAGTCGCGGACGGGATTGGAGAGATGAGCAGTTCTTC CASSRGRDWRDEQFF . TRBV6-1 15 . TRBJ2-1
TGTGCCAGCTCACCTGACAGGGGTCCTGGAAACACCATATATTTT CASSPDRGPGNTIYF TRBD1 TRBV18 15 . TRBJ1-3
TGCAGTGCTAGAGATAGACAGGGGGCATGGAATGAGCAGTTCTTC CSARDRQGAWNEQFF TRBD1 TRBV20-1 15 many TRBJ2-1
TGCGCCAGCAGCTTACCCGCAGCGGGAGTGTACAATGAGCAGTTCTTC CASSLPAAGVYNEQFF TRBD2 TRBV5-1 16 . TRBJ2-1
TGTGCCAGCAGCCAAGATTGGAGACCAGAAGAGACCCAGTACTTC CASSQDWRPEETQYF . TRBV4-2 15 few TRBJ2-5
TGTGCCAGCAGCTTAGCGGCGGCCGGAGCTCTGGATGAAAAACTGTTTTTT CASSLAAAGALDEKLFF . TRBV7-9 17 . TRBJ1-4
TGCGCCAGCAGGCTGTTGGACGGTAGAGATACGCAGTATTTT CASRLLDGRDTQYF . TRBV5-1 14 . TRBJ2-3